These 17 T cell receptor beta chains share one sample of origin, sequenced in a study of blood T cell repertoires in COVID-19. Here immunoSEQ multiplex PCR was the method, and the copy in TCRdb shows in-frame clones only, minus some. Of more than 110,000 clones listed, around 80% are singletons. The material sequenced was peripheral blood. These receptors were obtained from a man in his sixties with acute or convalescent COVID-19.

CDR3 residues: CASSLSGDNYGYTF. In DNA form, the CDR3 reads TGTGCCAGCAGTTTATCGGGGGATAACTATGGCTACACCTTC. V and J are TRBV28 and TRBJ1-2, with a tentative D call TRBD1 (5 bases). The V gene lost 1 base and the J gene lost 1 base, with 7 bases spanning the gap. Per the germline V gene, CDR1 is MDHEN and CDR2 is SYDVKM. This CDR3 has 14 residues.

The chain joins TRBV7-9 to TRBJ1-3, with D perhaps matching TRBD1 (6 bases). The CDR3 spans 14 residues. The V gene lost 5 bases and the J gene lost 0 bases, with 8 bases spanning the gap. Germline lookup yields CDR1 SEHNR and CDR2 FQNEAQ (reference sequence). The CDR3 sequence is CASSMTGSGNTIYF. As DNA, the CDR3 is TGTGCCAGCAGCATGACAGGCTCTGGAAACACCATATATTTT. Full variable domain (outside the CDR3, taken from reference TRBV7-9 and TRBJ1-3): DTGVSQNPRHKITKRGQNVTFRCDPISEHNRLYWYRQTLGQGPEFLTYFQNEAQLEKSRLLSDRFSAERPKGSFSTLEIQRTEQGDSAMYLCASSMTGSGNTIYFGEGSWLTVV.

This clone was recorded a few times. V usage is TRBV5-1 and J usage is TRBJ1-6; 7 positions agree with TRBD1. Germline-derived CDR1 and CDR2 are SGHRS and YFSETQ. With 0 bases clipped from V and 10 bases from J, the junction kept 7 bases outside the gene matches. This CDR3 region has 15 residues. CDR3 DNA sequence: TGCGCCAGCAGCTTGGATAGCCAGGGGGTATCACCCCTCCACTTT. This sequence encodes CASSLDSQGVSPLHF.

This rearrangement joins TRBV9 to TRBJ2-2; tentative D call: TRBD2 (5 bases). Trimming removed 4 bases from V and 5 bases from J, with 15 bases in between. The CDR3 loop spans 15 amino acids. Germline-derived CDR1 and CDR2 are SGDLS and YYNGEE. The CDR3 DNA follows: TGTGCCAGCAGCACTAGGTCAACTAGAACCGGGGAGCTGTTTTTT. As protein: CASSTRSTRTGELFF.

In this sample, this clone turned up once. CDR3 sequence (DNA): TGTGCCACCTTAAGAGGGGGGGCCTGGGGCACTGAAGCTTTCTTT. This gives the protein CATLRGGAWGTEAFF. This rearrangement joins TRBV28 to TRBJ1-1; weak D call: TRBD1 (6 bases). This CDR3 has 15 amino acids. Germline V CDR1 and CDR2: MDHEN, SYDVKM. The V gene lost 10 bases and the J gene lost 4 bases, with 22 bases spanning the gap.

The chain has TRBV3-1 (or the pseudogene TRBV3-2) and TRBJ1-1, with TRBD1 matching 7 bases. V trimming: 1 base; J trimming: 4 bases; junction bases outside the gene matches: 6. The CDR3 has 15 amino acids. The germline gives CDR1 LGHDT, CDR2 YNNKEL (reference sequence). This CDR3 is CASSQATDRITEAFF. CDR3 nucleotide sequence: TGTGCCAGCAGCCAAGCAACGGACAGGATCACTGAAGCTTTCTTT.

The gene calls are TRBV21-1 and TRBJ2-2; the table gives TRBD2 as D, unverified against the DNA. TRBV21-1 is a recognized pseudogene. The CDR3 is 16 amino acids. This CDR3 reads CASSKAQEGFAGELFF. The CDR3 DNA follows: TGTGCCAGCAGCAAAGCCCAGGAGGGGTTCGCCGGGGAGCTGTTTTTT.

V gene TRBV29-1 combines with J gene TRBJ2-3; the D gene is possibly TRBD1 (5 bases). V was shortened by 6 bases and J by 6 bases, with 13 bases between the two germline ends. Germline V gives CDR1 SQVTM, CDR2 ANQGSEA. The length of the CDR3 is 12 residues. The CDR3 region has the DNA TGCAGCGTATCCAGGGTGGGGGATACGCAGTATTTT. Translated, it gives CSVSRVGDTQYF.

A few counts support this clone. The chain has TRBV28 and TRBJ1-1; D gene unclear. This CDR3 comprises 14 residues. Trimming removed 6 bases at V and 4 bases at J, with 15 bases between. Germline V lookup: CDR1 MDHEN, CDR2 SYDVKM. CDR3 DNA sequence: TGTGCCAGCAGACGCACCCGGGATCTCACTGAAGCTTTCTTT. Protein sequence: CASRRTRDLTEAFF.

V and J are TRBV10-3 and TRBJ2-3, with TRBD2 matching 14 bases. Per the germline V gene, CDR1 is ENHRY and CDR2 is SYGVKD. The CDR3 is 14 residues long. V dropped 6 bases and J dropped 5; count of bases not matched to a gene: 1. As DNA, the CDR3 is TGTGCCATCAGGGGACTAGCGGGAGTAGATACGCAGTATTTT. Translation: CAIRGLAGVDTQYF.

The rearrangement uses TRBV18 and TRBJ2-2, with 10 nucleotides matching TRBD1. There are 15 residues in the CDR3. Trimming took 6 bases from V and 3 from J; bases not matched to a gene: 4. The germline CDR1 and CDR2 sequences are KGHSH and LQKENI. The CDR3 spells CASSRDRGDTGELFF. In DNA, the CDR3 is TGTGCCAGCTCCAGGGACAGGGGCGACACCGGGGAGCTGTTTTTT. The whole variable domain, filled in from reference TRBV18 and TRBJ2-2, reads NAGVMQNPRHLVRRRGQEARLRCSPMKGHSHVYWYRQLPEEGLKFMVYLQKENIIDESGMPKERFSAEFPKEGPSILRIQQVVRGDSAAYFCASSRDRGDTGELFFGEGSRLTVL.

This clone was found a few times. V usage is TRBV5-4 and J usage is TRBJ2-2; TRBD2 matches 8 bases. Germline CDR1 and CDR2: SGHNT and YYREEE (reference sequence). With V trimmed by 4 bases and J by 6 bases, 8 bases remained unmatched. The CDR3 length is 15 residues. The CDR3 loop reads CASSGQTSAPGELFF. CDR3 in DNA: TGTGCCAGCAGCGGCCAGACTAGCGCTCCCGGGGAGCTGTTTTTT.

This sequence joins TRBV28 and TRBJ2-7; 10 nucleotides agree with TRBD1. The V segment lost 9 bases and the J segment 2 bases; nucleotides outside the gene matches: 4. This CDR3 is 13 amino acids long. In germline, CDR1 is MDHEN, CDR2 SYDVKM. CDR3 amino acids: CASWGQGTYEQYF. DNA for the CDR3: TGTGCCAGTTGGGGACAGGGGACCTACGAGCAGTACTTC. The complete variable domain, with remaining parts taken from reference TRBV28 and TRBJ2-7, reads DVKVTQSSRYLVKRTGEKVFLECVQDMDHENMFWYRQDPGLGLRLIYFSYDVKMKEKGDIPEGYSVSREKKERFSLILESASTNQTSMYLCASWGQGTYEQYFGPGTRLTVT.

The V call is TRBV15, the J call TRBJ2-2; tentatively, D is TRBD2 (6 bases). CDR1 is LNHNV and CDR2 is YYDKDF in the germline V gene (reference sequence). The CDR3 is 16 amino acids. Trimming took 1 base from V and 6 from J, leaving 15 bases between them. CDR3 nucleotides: TGTGCCACCAGCAGAGTGGGAGCGGGTCGGTCCGGGGAGCTGTTTTTT. This sequence encodes CATSRVGAGRSGELFF.

The J gene is TRBJ2-1, the V gene TRBV30; 13 bases map to TRBD2. CDR3 length equals 15 residues. Germline CDR1 and CDR2: GTSNPN and SVGIG (reference sequence). V gave up 2 bases and J gave up 7 bases; unmatched junction bases: 5. The CDR3 region has the DNA TGTGCCTGGAGTTCGGGACTAGCGGGATCTAATGAGCAGTTCTTC. The encoded protein is CAWSSGLAGSNEQFF.

J is TRBJ1-2 and V is TRBV27; 7 nucleotides line up with TRBD1. The CDR3 length is 13 residues. Germline assignment: CDR1 MNHEY and CDR2 SMNVEV (reference sequence). J gave up 2 bases and V 6 bases, and 3 bases lay outside the gene matches. For the CDR3, the DNA is TGTGCCAGCAGACCGACAGGGAACTATGGCTACACCTTC. Translating gives CASRPTGNYGYTF.

This clone has only a few counts. V gene TRBV30 combines with J gene TRBJ2-3; TRBD2 matches 7 bases. V was pared by 2 bases and J by 8 bases, with 4 bases of the junction left unmatched. The CDR3 contains 12 residues. Germline CDR1 is GTSNPN and CDR2 is SVGIG (reference sequence). The CDR3 DNA sequence: TGTGCCTGGAGTAGCGCGGGAGCTACGCAGTATTTT. It codes for CAWSSAGATQYF.